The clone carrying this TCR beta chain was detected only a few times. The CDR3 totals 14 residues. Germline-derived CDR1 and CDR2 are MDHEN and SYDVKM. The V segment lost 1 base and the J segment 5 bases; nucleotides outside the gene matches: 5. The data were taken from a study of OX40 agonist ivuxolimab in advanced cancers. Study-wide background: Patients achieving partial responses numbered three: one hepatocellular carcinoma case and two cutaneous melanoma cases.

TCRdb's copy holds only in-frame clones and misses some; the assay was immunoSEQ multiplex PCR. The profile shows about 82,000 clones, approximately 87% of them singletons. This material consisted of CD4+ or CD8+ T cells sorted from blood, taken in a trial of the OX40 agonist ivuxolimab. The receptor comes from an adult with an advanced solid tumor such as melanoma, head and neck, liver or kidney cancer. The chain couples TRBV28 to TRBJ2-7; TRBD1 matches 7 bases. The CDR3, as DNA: TGTGCCAGCAGTTTATTTACAGGGGAAAACGAGCAGTACTTC. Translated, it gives CASSLFTGENEQYF.